A selection of T cell receptor beta chains follows, all from one sample in a study of OX40 agonist ivuxolimab in advanced cancers. Method: immunoSEQ multiplex PCR; TCRdb's copy keeps in-frame clones and lacks some. The data contain 60,000 to 70,000 clones, about four fifths of them singletons. Specimen: CD4+ or CD8+ T cells sorted from blood, collected in a trial of the OX40 agonist ivuxolimab. The receptors derive from an adult with an advanced solid tumor such as melanoma, head and neck, liver or kidney cancer. Both conserved end residues are part of each CDR3. The order of the fields is J gene, V gene, CDR3 protein.

J gene: TRBJ1-6
V gene: TRBV28
CDR3 protein: CASRLVYPDSPLHF

J gene: TRBJ1-1
V gene: TRBV5-6
CDR3 protein: CASSLSRGNTEAFF

J gene: TRBJ1-1
V gene: TRBV6-5
CDR3 protein: CASRYRTGKTEAFF

J gene: TRBJ2-1
V gene: TRBV29-1
CDR3 protein: CSVESSPEQFF

J gene: TRBJ2-2
V gene: TRBV30
CDR3 protein: CAYSSWDRGAGELFF

J gene: TRBJ1-4
V gene: TRBV6-5
CDR3 protein: CASSYQDNEKLFF

J gene: TRBJ2-2
V gene: TRBV5-4
CDR3 protein: CASSLGGAGAGELFF

J gene: TRBJ2-5
V gene: TRBV12-5
CDR3 protein: CASGLEGGLGETQYF

J gene: TRBJ1-1
V gene: TRBV28
CDR3 protein: CATDGGTEAFF

J gene: TRBJ1-1
V gene: TRBV28
CDR3 protein: CASSLGGVTAFF

J gene: -
V gene: TRBV6-6
CDR3 protein: CASSSGTSAYEQYF

J gene: TRBJ1-5
V gene: TRBV19
CDR3 protein: CASSISWTDYNSNQPQHF

J gene: TRBJ1-1
V gene: TRBV7-9
CDR3 protein: CASSQYTEAFF

J gene: TRBJ1-2
V gene: TRBV28
CDR3 protein: CASSGRRYGYTF

J gene: TRBJ2-1
V gene: TRBV19
CDR3 protein: CASSRGSYNEQFF

J gene: TRBJ1-2
V gene: TRBV11-2
CDR3 protein: CASSLAAGWGYTF

J gene: TRBJ1-4
V gene: TRBV28
CDR3 protein: CASSLFVGEKLFF

J gene: TRBJ1-2
V gene: TRBV28
CDR3 protein: CASSVPGQTYGYTF

J gene: TRBJ2-2
V gene: TRBV7-9
CDR3 protein: CASSLAGPNTGELFF

J gene: TRBJ2-7
V gene: TRBV19
CDR3 protein: CASSIEGQGRYEQYF

J gene: TRBJ1-1
V gene: TRBV20-1
CDR3 protein: CSARVYPGAFF

J gene: TRBJ1-3
V gene: TRBV2
CDR3 protein: CASSAATSGNTIYF